The 8 T cell receptor beta chains in this list originate from one sample, sequenced in a study of blood T cell repertoires in COVID-19. The repertoire was sequenced with immunoSEQ multiplex PCR; TCRdb's copy has only in-frame clones and lacks some. The sample holds around 290,000 clones, around nine tenths seen once. The specimen sequenced was PBMCs or T cells enriched from blood (not recorded which). All receptors come from a woman between 18 and 30 years old who had recovered from COVID-19.

CDR3 sequence (DNA): TGTGCCAGCAGCCAAGATCTGGGAGCTAACTATGGCTACACCTTC. This translates into CASSQDLGANYGYTF. The chain combines TRBV3-1 (or the pseudogene TRBV3-2) with TRBJ1-2; the D is unclear. The germline V gene has CDR1 LGHDT and CDR2 YNNKEL (reference sequence). CDR3 size: 15 residues. Trimming stripped 0 bases from V and 0 bases from J, with 8 bases between.

The CDR3: CASSVTPDRGYEQYF. As DNA, the CDR3 is TGTGCCAGCAGCGTAACGCCAGACAGGGGCTACGAGCAGTACTTC. V gene TRBV9 combines with J gene TRBJ2-7; TRBD1 aligns across 8 bases. Germline V gives CDR1 SGDLS, CDR2 YYNGEE. The length of the CDR3 is 15 residues. The trim removed 1 base at V and 3 bases at J, leaving 6 bases unmatched.

V usage is TRBV19 and J usage is TRBJ2-1; tentatively, D is TRBD1 (7 bases). V lost 1 base and J 8 bases, leaving 15 bases between the germline ends. CDR1 is LNHDA and CDR2 is SQIVND in the germline V gene (reference sequence). The length of the CDR3 is 15 residues. The CDR3 DNA reads TGTGCCAGTAGTATAGTTGTCGCAGGGGGGCATGAGCAGTTCTTC. It is translated as CASSIVVAGGHEQFF.

The V and J genes are TRBV29-1 and TRBJ2-7; 10 bases are a match to TRBD1. Trimming removed 1 base from V and 4 bases from J; junction bases left unmatched: 7. CDR1 SQVTM and CDR2 ANQGSEA come from the germline V gene. CDR3 length equals 15 residues. CDR3 DNA: TGCAGCGTTGAAGGGGTTTGGGGACAGGGGTACGAGCAGTACTTC. This codes for CSVEGVWGQGYEQYF.

The CDR3 coding sequence is TGCGCCAGCAGCCAAGGACTAGCGAGGATCTACGAGCAGTACTTC. This translates into CASSQGLARIYEQYF. The chain has TRBV4-1 and TRBJ2-7, with 8 bases matching TRBD2. J was trimmed by 3 bases and V by 1 base; bases with no gene match: 5. CDR1 is MGHRA, CDR2 YSYEKL, per germline. This CDR3 region has 15 residues.

CDR3 amino acids: CAWSGGWARGTGELFF. CDR3 bases: TGTGCCTGGAGTGGCGGTTGGGCCAGGGGAACCGGGGAGCTGTTTTTT. The V gene is TRBV30, the J gene TRBJ2-2; TRBD1 might be the D (6 bases). V lost 1 base and J 5 bases, leaving 17 bases between the germline ends. There are 16 residues in the CDR3. Germline CDR1 GTSNPN, CDR2 SVGIG (reference sequence). The whole variable domain, remainder taken from reference TRBV30 and TRBJ2-2, is SQTIHQWPATLVQPVGSPLSLECTVEGTSNPNLYWYRQAAGRGLQLLFYSVGIGQISSEVPQNLSASRPQDRQFILSSKKLLLSDSGFYLCAWSGGWARGTGELFFGEGSRLTVL.

This clone appeared a few times. CDR3 amino acids: CASKDRRLVDTIYF. CDR3 sequence (DNA): TGTGCCAGCAAAGACAGGAGATTAGTAGACACCATATATTTT. The chain couples TRBV28 to TRBJ1-3; tentatively, D is TRBD1 (6 bases). CDR1 and CDR2 from the germline V gene are MDHEN and SYDVKM. V lost 7 bases to trimming and J lost 8 bases, with 18 bases between them. CDR3 length equals 14 residues.

The chain employs TRBV7-9 and TRBJ2-7; the match to TRBD1 covers 8 bases. Looked up from germline, CDR1 is SEHNR and CDR2 is FQNEAQ (reference sequence). V was clipped by 6 bases and J by 6 bases; unmatched bases: 10. There are 14 residues in the CDR3. Written as DNA, the CDR3 is TGTGCCAGCAGTAGAAGACAGGGGTCTCCCGAGCAGTACTTC. Encoded protein: CASSRRQGSPEQYF.